The 16 T cell receptor beta chains given below trace back to one sample, sequenced in a study of blood T cell repertoires in COVID-19. TCRdb's copy holds only in-frame clones and misses some; the assay was immunoSEQ multiplex PCR. The sample has hundreds of thousands of clones; roughly 86% are singletons. The sequenced material came from PBMCs or T cells enriched from blood (not recorded which). The receptors were gathered from a woman aged 45-65 years who had recovered from COVID-19.

The chain is built from TRBV5-8 and TRBJ2-5; D is perhaps TRBD1 (6 bases). Between the trimmed V and J ends, which lost 0 bases and 2 bases, there was a span of 11 bases. The CDR3 contains 15 residues. Germline loops: CDR1 SGHTS, CDR2 YDEGEE. The chain's CDR3 is CASSLAQGQQETQYF. CDR3 in DNA: TGTGCCAGCAGCTTGGCGCAGGGGCAGCAAGAGACCCAGTACTTC.

The rearrangement uses TRBV27 and TRBJ1-6; TRBD1 matches 7 bases. Germline lookup yields CDR1 MNHEY and CDR2 SMNVEV (reference sequence). The CDR3 contains 15 residues. With V trimmed by 2 bases and J by 10 bases, 8 bases remained unmatched. Here the CDR3 reads CASSLVPGQPSPLHF. The CDR3 bases are TGTGCCAGCAGTTTAGTGCCGGGACAGCCATCACCCCTCCACTTT.

The sample holds one count of this clone. This chain links TRBV12-3 or TRBV12-4 with TRBJ1-2; D is undetermined. The CDR3 sequence is 13 residues long. With 3 bases removed from V and 2 bases from J, the gap between germline ends came to 7 bases. The CDR3 here is CASSFGANYGYTF. As DNA, the CDR3 is TGTGCCAGCAGTTTTGGAGCGAACTATGGCTACACCTTC.

Many counts were recorded for this clone. This rearrangement joins TRBV25-1 to TRBJ2-2; D is ambiguous. From germline, CDR1 is MGHDK and CDR2 SYGVNS. This CDR3 region has 14 residues. V lost 5 bases and J 6 bases, leaving 13 bases between the germline ends. The CDR3 sequence: CASSRNRLPGELFF. For the CDR3, the DNA is TGTGCCAGCAGTCGCAATCGACTCCCCGGGGAGCTGTTTTTT.

This clone was observed once. This CDR3 is CASTFEEGAFF. The CDR3 DNA sequence: TGTGCCAGCACCTTCGAGGAGGGAGCTTTCTTT. The rearrangement joins TRBV6-5 to TRBJ1-1; D not certain. Germline V lookup: CDR1 MNHEY, CDR2 SVGAGI. The CDR3 totals 11 residues. Deletions cut 7 bases from V and 10 bases from J, with 13 bases between.

The chain combines TRBV16 with TRBJ1-2, with unresolved D. V was shortened by 2 bases and J by 4 bases, with 8 bases between the two germline ends. The CDR3 is made up of 13 amino acids. In germline, CDR1 is KGHSY, CDR2 FQNENV. The CDR3 DNA sequence: TGTGCCAGCAGCCAAAGGAGTTCCTATGGCTACACCTTC. Amino acids: CASSQRSSYGYTF.

This clone was observed a single time. The gene calls are TRBV3-1 (or the pseudogene TRBV3-2) and TRBJ2-7, with 7 positions matching TRBD1. J lost 3 bases, V lost 4 bases, and 6 bases had no gene match. This CDR3 has 14 residues. Germline values: CDR1 LGHDT, CDR2 YNNKEL (reference sequence). The CDR3 here is CASSRDRPDYEQYF. The CDR3 DNA reads as TGTGCCAGCAGCCGGGACAGACCCGACTACGAGCAGTACTTC.

The CDR3 nucleotides read TGTGCCAGCAGTTTATTAAGCGTCCTTATGGCCCAGCCCCAGCATTTT. It specifies CASSLLSVLMAQPQHF. The V and J genes are TRBV28 and TRBJ1-5; no clear D gene. The CDR3 totals 16 residues. V was pared by 1 base and J by 7 bases, with 17 bases between. Germline V gene data show CDR1 as MDHEN and CDR2 as SYDVKM.

The chain carries TRBV19 and TRBJ1-5; D is unresolved. This CDR3 spans 17 amino acids. V was cut by 6 bases and J by 6 bases, with 24 bases left in between. CDR1 LNHDA and CDR2 SQIVND come from the germline V gene (reference sequence). The CDR3 nucleotides are TGTGCCAGTAGAGAGGACCCTGGGGAAGAACTAGGTCAGCCCCAGCATTTT. Translating gives CASREDPGEELGQPQHF.

This clone was seen a handful of times. This chain joins TRBV18 and TRBJ2-7, with TRBD2 matching 11 bases. Trimming at V came to 4 bases and at J to 3 bases, leaving 5 bases not matched to a gene. Germline V gives CDR1 KGHSH, CDR2 LQKENI. The CDR3 runs 15 residues. CDR3 nucleotides: TGTGCCAGCTCACTCGATAGCGGGAGGGGCTACGAGCAGTACTTC. Residues: CASSLDSGRGYEQYF.

The genes are TRBV19 and TRBJ1-4; tentative D call: TRBD1 (5 bases). The ends were cut back, 10 bases at V and 2 bases at J, with 17 bases in the middle. CDR3 length: 15 residues. Looked up from germline, CDR1 is LNHDA and CDR2 is SQIVND (reference sequence). The CDR3 spells CATGGRGSTNEKLFF. CDR3 coding DNA: TGTGCCACCGGGGGACGGGGATCTACTAATGAAAAACTGTTTTTT.

The rearrangement links TRBV3-1 (or the pseudogene TRBV3-2) to TRBJ2-7, with a possible D match to TRBD2 (6 bases). CDR1 is LGHDT, CDR2 YNNKEL, per germline (reference sequence). This CDR3 is 16 amino acids long. The V end was cut by 4 bases, the J end by 2 bases, with 18 bases between. The CDR3 reads CASSRGTPPTTYEQYF. The DNA for the CDR3 is TGTGCCAGCAGCCGAGGGACTCCCCCAACGACCTACGAGCAGTACTTC.

In this sample, this clone is medium-sized. This chain joins TRBV6-2 or TRBV6-3 and TRBJ2-2, with a tentative D call TRBD1 (5 bases). This CDR3 has 15 amino acids. Germline assignment: CDR1 MNHEY and CDR2 SVGEGT. Deletions cut 0 bases from V and 4 bases from J, with 9 bases between. The CDR3 sequence: CASSYSGAGTGELFF. CDR3 nucleotide sequence: TGTGCCAGCAGTTACTCTGGGGCCGGCACCGGGGAGCTGTTTTTT.

This chain links TRBV6-2 or TRBV6-3 with TRBJ1-3; D perhaps matches TRBD1 (5 bases). This CDR3 spans 17 amino acids. Germline V gene lookup returns CDR1 MNHEY and CDR2 SVGEGT. V was cut by 5 bases and J by 0 bases, with 17 bases left in between. CDR3 nucleotide sequence: TGTGCCAGCAGTCGTAATGACAGAGGTAACTCTGGAAACACCATATATTTT. Residues: CASSRNDRGNSGNTIYF.

The V and J genes are TRBV27 and TRBJ1-2; D is possibly TRBD1 (5 bases). V dropped 6 bases and J dropped 4 bases, with 12 bases sitting between them. CDR1 and CDR2 (germline): MNHEY, SMNVEV (reference sequence). The length of the CDR3 is 13 residues. Here the CDR3 DNA reads TGTGCCAGCAGCAAAACAGGACCCTATGGCTACACCTTC. This translates into CASSKTGPYGYTF.

This chain joins TRBV9 and TRBJ1-1; tentatively, D is TRBD1 (6 bases). This CDR3 contains 15 residues. Trimming left V 2 bases short and J 4 bases short, with 15 bases between. CDR1 is SGDLS and CDR2 is YYNGEE in the germline V gene. The CDR3 sequence is CASSVTGSVSTEAFF. The CDR3 DNA follows: TGTGCCAGCAGCGTCACAGGGTCGGTGAGCACTGAAGCTTTCTTT.